One sample yielded the 9 T cell receptor beta chains listed below, sequenced in a study of T cells after posttransplantation cyclophosphamide. The protocol was immunoSEQ multiplex PCR, while the TCRdb copy is restricted to in-frame clones and leaves out a portion. The sample contains 30,000 to 45,000 clones, approximately 78% of which appear only once. A marrow graft followed busulfan-fludarabine conditioning, with cyclophosphamide on days +3 and +4. The starting material was CD4+ T cells sorted from blood, obtained 1903 days after a stem cell transplant with posttransplant cyclophosphamide. The receptor set was obtained from a female patient in her forties or fifties who received an allogeneic stem cell transplant from a related donor, was CMV-positive, and had no GVHD. Certain T cells may be donor cells from the graft.

To note about this clone: A read error may produce the germline difference seen at one junction end. This chain uses TRBV5-6 with TRBJ1-1, with a possible D match to TRBD1 (6 bases). The CDR3 has 12 amino acids. The germline V gene encodes CDR1 SGHDT and CDR2 YYEEEE. The CDR3 loop reads CAGSLAGVRAFF. CDR3 nucleotide sequence: TGTGCCGGCAGCTTGGCAGGGGTCCGAGCTTTCTTT.

The rearrangement joins TRBV5-1 to TRBJ1-1; D ambiguous. The CDR3 runs to 15 residues. Germline CDR1 and CDR2: SGHRS and YFSETQ. The ends were cut back, 0 bases at V and 0 bases at J, with 9 bases in the middle. CDR3 DNA sequence: TGCGCCAGCAGCTTGGGGACTTTTATGAACACTGAAGCTTTCTTT. Its protein product is CASSLGTFMNTEAFF.

This rearrangement joins TRBV7-2 to TRBJ2-5; TRBD2 matches at 7 bases. The germline V gene has CDR1 SGHTA and CDR2 FQGNSA. Germline trimming cut 1 base from V and 1 base from J; bases unmatched to any gene: 6. This CDR3 has 16 amino acids. The CDR3: CASSLVSGASQETQYF. Here the CDR3 DNA reads TGTGCCAGCAGCTTAGTAAGCGGGGCGTCCCAAGAGACCCAGTACTTC.

This clone was seen only once. J is TRBJ1-4 and V is TRBV7-6, with D uncertain. V was pared by 0 bases and J by 5 bases, with 7 bases between. Germline V gene lookup returns CDR1 SGHVS and CDR2 FNYEAQ. The CDR3 length is 14 residues. CDR3 residues: CASSLALENEKLFF. CDR3 bases: TGTGCCAGCAGCTTAGCGCTGGAGAATGAAAAACTGTTTTTT.

The gene calls are TRBV7-2 and TRBJ2-3; the match to TRBD2 covers 14 bases. Germline values: CDR1 SGHTA, CDR2 FQGNSA. The CDR3 totals 16 residues. The junction had 5 bases not matched to a gene; V was cut back by 5 bases and J by 4 bases. The CDR3 region has the DNA TGTGCCAGCAGCCCCAGACTAGCGGGGGGGGCAGATACGCAGTATTTT. Translating gives CASSPRLAGGADTQYF. Full variable domain (outside the CDR3, taken from reference TRBV7-2 and TRBJ2-3): GAGVSQSPSNKVTEKGKDVELRCDPISGHTALYWYRQSLGQGLEFLIYFQGNSAPDKSGLPSDRFSAERTGGSVSTLTIQRTQQEDSAVYLCASSPRLAGGADTQYFGPGTRLTVL.

V is TRBV7-9 and J is TRBJ2-5; tentatively, D is TRBD2 (5 bases). With 8 bases removed from V and 2 bases from J, the gap between germline ends came to 12 bases. In germline, CDR1 is SEHNR, CDR2 FQNEAQ (reference sequence). This CDR3 comprises 13 residues. The CDR3: CASVRGSQETQYF. DNA of the CDR3: TGTGCCAGCGTACGGGGATCTCAAGAGACCCAGTACTTC.

The rearrangement links TRBV7-2 to TRBJ1-4; D is perhaps TRBD1 (5 bases). The V gene lost 6 bases and the J gene lost 5 bases, with 16 bases spanning the gap. The germline V gene has CDR1 SGHTA and CDR2 FQGNSA. CDR3 length: 15 amino acids. CDR3 coding DNA: TGTGCCAGCAGTCGCACGGGGGGGGAGAATGAAAAACTGTTTTTT. Translation: CASSRTGGENEKLFF.

The J gene is TRBJ2-7, the V gene TRBV15; 10 bases fit TRBD1. Germline loops: CDR1 LNHNV, CDR2 YYDKDF (reference sequence). The CDR3 is 15 residues long. The J segment lost 6 bases and the V segment lost 0 bases, leaving 5 bases of the junction unmatched. The CDR3 reads CATSRDGDRGTEQYF. The CDR3, as DNA: TGTGCCACCAGCAGAGATGGGGACAGGGGAACCGAGCAGTACTTC. Full variable domain (outside the CDR3, taken from reference TRBV15 and TRBJ2-7): DAMVIQNPRYQVTQFGKPVTLSCSQTLNHNVMYWYQQKSSQAPKLLFHYYDKDFNNEADTPDNFQSRRPNTSFCFLDIRSPGLGDTAMYLCATSRDGDRGTEQYFGPGTRLTVT.

The sample holds one count of this clone. This chain links TRBV28 with TRBJ1-5, with 7 bases lining up with TRBD1. V trimming: 4 bases; J trimming: 5 bases; junction bases outside the gene matches: 8. The CDR3 sequence is 15 residues long. The germline V gene has CDR1 MDHEN and CDR2 SYDVKM. CDR3 loop: CASSSPTGVHQPQHF. As DNA, the CDR3 is TGTGCCAGCAGTTCTCCAACAGGGGTTCATCAGCCCCAGCATTTT.